Reported below is one T cell receptor (beta chain). Its specificity is not known. These data are taken from a study of T cells expressing NK-cell markers. Across the whole study: Cells sorted as CD3+CD56+NKG2C+, CD3+CD56+NKG2C- and CD3+CD56-NKG2C+ T cells supplied the TCR beta repertoires. Study-level results: It remained uncertain whether the expanded NKG2C+ T cell clones were specific for HCMV antigens.

TCRdb re-called the 5' RACE reads; every CDR3 protein appears as one record, without DNA. The sample table includes some 390,000 distinct CDR3 sequences. This CDR3 has 14 residues. V and J are TRBV12-3 or TRBV12-4 and TRBJ2-1; TCRdb picks TRBD2, but there is no DNA to check that call. The clonotype was recovered from a woman aged 50 to 65 in good health. The sequenced material came from blood T cells: a sorted CD56 or NKG2C T cell subset, CD4+ or CD8+ T cells, or bulk PBMC T cells (not recorded which). This chain's CDR3 is CASLPGLASNEQFF.